A selection of T cell receptor beta chains follows, all from one sample in a study of neoadjuvant nivolumab and ipilimumab in lung cancer. The table came from immunoSEQ multiplex PCR; TCRdb's copy has only in-frame clones and leaves some out. The table lists 44,000 or so clones, approximately 90% of them singletons. The specimen was blood, collected before neoadjuvant nivolumab, alone or with ipilimumab. The receptors were gathered from an adult with non-small cell lung cancer. Some clones in this sample may be carry-over from other donors' samples. The CDR3 runs from the conserved cysteine through the conserved F or W. Each record gives: CDR3 protein, CDR3 length, V gene.

CASSRLAGGYNEQFF | 15 | TRBV7-6
CASSFGPLDGYTF | 13 | TRBV5-1
CASSWGQGSGELFF | 14 | TRBV7-9
CAISESNQPQHF | 12 | TRBV10-3
CSAPGAYEQYF | 11 | TRBV20-1
CASSVQTAGEQFF | 13 | TRBV6-4
CASSHPNRGLDRGEQYF | 17 | TRBV4-1
CASSLTENQPQHF | 13 | TRBV5-1
CATNPGGGGNNEQFF | 15 | TRBV15
CASSPPGLSSSYNEQFF | 17 | TRBV5-1
CASSLSRPTDNEQFF | 15 | TRBV7-2
CASSYLTSASYEQYF | 15 | TRBV6-5
CASSWYDEQFF | 11 | TRBV2
CASSLAPGTRDEQYF | 15 | TRBV5-1
CASRPQGGGNTIYF | 14 | TRBV6-5
CSVERTSGNGEQYF | 14 | TRBV29-1
CASSLDTPDRGVDTQYF | 17 | TRBV11-2
CAISEGQTYEQYF | 13 | TRBV10-3
CAWRNGPNTEAFF | 13 | TRBV30
CAWSESSGANVLTF | 14 | TRBV30
CSVGGDSLQKNEQFF | 15 | TRBV29-1
CASSLDGQGREAFF | 14 | TRBV7-9
CASSLRGYRPNTEAFF | 16 | TRBV5-4
CASSLGGQGRDEQYF | 15 | TRBV7-2
CASSLRLAVNEQFF | 14 | TRBV7-2
CASSLQDAGGVSNQPQHF | 18 | TRBV7-6
CASSSGTSVSTDTQYF | 16 | TRBV11-3
CASSAPDRYQETQYF | 15 | TRBV7-2
CASSPSDAQYF | 11 | TRBV18
CASSLVHATANTGELFF | 17 | TRBV7-2
CASSSSMGWDSSYNEQFF | 18 | TRBV7-6
CASTSGRAGTGELFF | 15 | TRBV19
CASSPSGGSGDTQYF | 15 | TRBV7-9
CASSLVAGGQETQYF | 15 | TRBV7-2
CASSPTSGRATGELFF | 16 | TRBV18
CASHPPGQGARNTEAFF | 17 | TRBV5-1
CASSATGGYSDTQYF | 15 | TRBV27
CASSRGEQYF | 10 | TRBV6-5
CASSLRRGGYEQYF | 14 | TRBV5-1
CASSPDTSGATVGELFF | 17 | TRBV18
CASPPAGLGNTQYF | 14 | TRBV6-1
CASSDSGDITRGYF | 14 | TRBV6-1
CASSPYGQETQYF | 13 | TRBV27
CASSAAGGETQYF | 13 | TRBV25-1
CASSLNPGQGTYEQYF | 16 | TRBV7-9
CASSLEGENQPQHF | 14 | TRBV7-9
CAWREGQGGYYEQYF | 15 | TRBV30
CSVGLGTDTQYF | 12 | TRBV29-1
CASSYFGPQHF | 11 | TRBV6-6
CASSSLTTGEAFF | 13 | TRBV11-3
CASSPLPGTSGNTGELFF | 18 | TRBV18
CASRRRQSNYNEQFF | 15 | TRBV11-2
CASSRGPQETQYF | 13 | TRBV18
CASTPTNYGYTF | 12 | TRBV2
CASSQEVLRTGYAGELFF | 18 | TRBV4-3
CASSLGPTTNYGYTF | 15 | TRBV5-6
CAGGLGWQPQHF | 12 | TRBV6-1
CASSQGVAGALSYEQYF | 17 | TRBV4-1
CASSPGLGAQVTDTQYF | 17 | TRBV5-1
CASSELAGGPTDTQYF | 16 | TRBV6-1